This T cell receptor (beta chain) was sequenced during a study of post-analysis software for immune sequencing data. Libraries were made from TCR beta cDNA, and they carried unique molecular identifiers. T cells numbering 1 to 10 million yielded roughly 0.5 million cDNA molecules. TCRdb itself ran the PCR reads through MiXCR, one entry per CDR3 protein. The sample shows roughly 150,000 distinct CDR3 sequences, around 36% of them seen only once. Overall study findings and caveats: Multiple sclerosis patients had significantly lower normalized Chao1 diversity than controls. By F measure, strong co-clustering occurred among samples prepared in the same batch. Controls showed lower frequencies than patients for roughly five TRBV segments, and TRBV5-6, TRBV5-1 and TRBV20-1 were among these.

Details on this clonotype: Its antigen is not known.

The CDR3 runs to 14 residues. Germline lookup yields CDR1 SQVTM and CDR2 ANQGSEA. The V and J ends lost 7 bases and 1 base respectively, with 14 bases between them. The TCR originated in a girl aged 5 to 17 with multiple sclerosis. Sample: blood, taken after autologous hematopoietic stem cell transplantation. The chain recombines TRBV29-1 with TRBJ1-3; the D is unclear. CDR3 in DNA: TGCAGCGCAAGGGCCACGGGTTCTGGAAACACCATATATTTT. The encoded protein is CSARATGSGNTIYF.